The 29 T cell receptor beta chains presented below share a single source sample, sequenced in a study of T cells after yellow fever vaccination. TCRdb re-analysed the 5' RACE reads in MiXCR, keeping a single row per CDR3 protein. The sample holds about 310,000 distinct CDR3 sequences, approximately 3.8% seen once. This material consisted of PBMCs, taken on the day of the yellow fever booster vaccination. The receptors originated from a man aged 18 to 29 who received the YFV17D yellow fever vaccine.

In this sample, this clonotype turned up many times. The chain has TRBV5-1 and TRBJ1-1; D is possibly TRBD1 (5 bases). This CDR3 is built from 14 residues. With 4 bases removed from V and 3 bases from J, the gap between germline ends came to 13 bases. The germline V gene has CDR1 SGHRS and CDR2 YFSETQ. CDR3 in DNA: TGCGCCAGCAGCGCAGGGTTAAGGGACACTGAAGCTTTCTTT. Translation gives CASSAGLRDTEAFF.

The table lists this clonotype with a few counts. DNA of the CDR3: TGTGCCAGCACCCGAAGGGGGACTAGCGGTTCCTACGAGCAGTACGTC. It codes for CASTRRGTSGSYEQYV. This chain links TRBV6-1 with TRBJ2-7; 11 bases line up with TRBD2. CDR3 size: 16 residues. From germline, CDR1 is MNHNS and CDR2 SASEGT. Trimming removed 7 bases from V and 1 base from J; junction bases left unmatched: 9.

This clonotype was seen a handful of times. The chain is built from TRBV19 and TRBJ2-5; D not resolved. V was shortened by 7 bases and J by 4 bases, with 19 bases between the two germline ends. Germline V gives CDR1 LNHDA, CDR2 SQIVND (reference sequence). This CDR3 has 15 amino acids. CDR3 sequence reads: CASTDLALSPETQYF. The CDR3, as DNA: TGTGCCAGTACCGATTTGGCTTTGAGTCCAGAGACCCAGTACTTC.

This clonotype was found many times. V usage is TRBV7-3 and J usage is TRBJ2-1; the D gene could be TRBD1 or TRBD2 (5 bases each). Germline values: CDR1 SGHTA, CDR2 FQGTGA. The CDR3 is made up of 15 amino acids. The V end lost 6 bases, the J end lost 0 bases, and 12 bases lay between the germline ends. CDR3 protein: CASSPEGHSYNEQFF. CDR3 bases: TGTGCCAGCAGTCCCGAGGGGCACTCCTACAATGAGCAGTTCTTC.

This clonotype has only a few counts. The chain joins TRBV7-2 to TRBJ1-2; 7 positions agree with TRBD1. The CDR3 runs to 17 residues. After removal of 3 bases from V and 4 bases from J, the junction contained 14 bases not matched to a gene. Germline V CDR1 and CDR2: SGHTA, FQGNSA. In DNA form, the CDR3 reads TGTGCCAGCAGCTTGGGGAGTGGGGGACAGAGCTCCTATGGCTACACCTTC. Amino acid sequence: CASSLGSGGQSSYGYTF. The complete variable domain, with remaining parts taken from reference TRBV7-2 and TRBJ1-2, reads GAGVSQSPSNKVTEKGKDVELRCDPISGHTALYWYRQSLGQGLEFLIYFQGNSAPDKSGLPSDRFSAERTGGSVSTLTIQRTQQEDSAVYLCASSLGSGGQSSYGYTFGSGTRLTVV.

This clonotype was recorded a few times. The genes are TRBV20-1 and TRBJ1-6; D remains ambiguous. Trimming stripped 3 bases from V and 6 bases from J, with 12 bases between. Germline V gene data show CDR1 as DFQATT and CDR2 as SNEGSKA (reference sequence). The CDR3 sequence is 14 residues long. The DNA for the CDR3 is TGCAGTGCTAGGGCGTGGCGGATTAATTCACCCCTCCACTTT. Amino acid sequence: CSARAWRINSPLHF.

In its sample, this clonotype was seen a few times. V gene TRBV11-2 combines with J gene TRBJ2-5, with D possibly TRBD1 on 6 matching bases. The V end was cut by 6 bases, the J end by 0 bases, with 14 bases between. The CDR3 is made up of 15 amino acids. Germline V gene lookup returns CDR1 SGHAT and CDR2 FQNNGV. The CDR3: CASRTLRDNQETQYF. CDR3 in DNA: TGTGCCAGCAGAACGCTCCGGGACAACCAAGAGACCCAGTACTTC.

For this clonotype: Its ends do not fully match the called genes, so a read error is possible. The J gene is TRBJ2-5, the V gene TRBV7-9; 11 bases align to TRBD1. The CDR3 loop spans 14 amino acids. The germline CDR1 and CDR2 sequences are SEHNR and FQNEAQ (reference sequence). The CDR3 DNA sequence: TGTTCCAGCAGCCGGGACAGGGGGAGAGAGACCCAGTACTTC. Its translation is CSSSRDRGRETQYF.

The J gene is TRBJ2-3, the V gene TRBV5-1; 7 bases map to TRBD2. The germline CDR1 and CDR2 sequences are SGHRS and YFSETQ. The V gene end was trimmed by 4 bases and the J gene end by 1 base; junction bases not matched to a gene: 9. The CDR3 contains 16 residues. Here the CDR3 DNA reads TGCGCCAGCAGCCACGGACTAGTTGGGGGCACAGATACGCAGTATTTT. Protein product: CASSHGLVGGTDTQYF.

This chain joins TRBV4-2 and TRBJ1-1, with a weak D call TRBD1 (5 bases). Germline values: CDR1 LGHNA, CDR2 YNFKEQ. Deletions cut 2 bases from V and 12 bases from J, with 22 bases between. The CDR3 is 15 amino acids. CDR3 coding DNA: TGTGCCAGCAGCCAAAAATTTATCCCAGGGTACGGAACTTTCTTT. This translates into CASSQKFIPGYGTFF.

This sequence joins TRBV11-3 and TRBJ2-2; 8 bases fit TRBD2. The length of the CDR3 is 14 residues. Germline V lookup: CDR1 SGHNT, CDR2 YENEEA. V shed 4 bases and J 6 bases; nucleotides not matched to a gene: 4. The CDR3 region has the DNA TGTGCCAGCAGCTCTACAGCGGGGGCCGGGGAGCTGTTTTTT. Residues: CASSSTAGAGELFF.

The chain combines TRBV20-1 with TRBJ2-1, with a tentative D call TRBD2 (5 bases). Germline CDR1 and CDR2: DFQATT and SNEGSKA (reference sequence). The CDR3 runs 16 residues. The V and J ends lost 0 bases and 0 bases respectively, with 12 bases between them. CDR3 DNA sequence: TGCAGTGCTAGAGATCAGAGAGGGAGCTCCTACAATGAGCAGTTCTTC. Protein sequence: CSARDQRGSSYNEQFF.

The chain carries TRBV20-1 and TRBJ2-7; D might be TRBD1 or TRBD2, each matching 5 bases. Germline V gene data show CDR1 as DFQATT and CDR2 as SNEGSKA (reference sequence). V lost 4 bases to trimming and J lost 6 bases, with 16 bases between them. The CDR3 extends over 13 amino acids. The DNA of the CDR3 is TGCAGTGCTACAGGGTTGGGGGTGAGCGAGCAGTACTTC. This gives the protein CSATGLGVSEQYF.

This clonotype has ten or more counts. The chain combines TRBV7-9 with TRBJ1-1; D is undetermined. This CDR3 has 13 residues. The V gene lost 5 bases and the J gene lost 7 bases, with 14 bases spanning the gap. The germline V gene has CDR1 SEHNR and CDR2 FQNEAQ (reference sequence). This CDR3 reads CASSPPLWDEAFF. DNA for the CDR3: TGTGCCAGCAGCCCGCCCCTCTGGGATGAAGCTTTCTTT.

This clonotype has only a few counts. V gene TRBV7-2 combines with J gene TRBJ2-7; D is uncertain. The CDR3 length is 14 residues. Germline CDR1 is SGHTA and CDR2 is FQGNSA. The V end lost 3 bases, the J end lost 2 bases, and 11 bases lay between the germline ends. CDR3 amino acids: CASSFQTGPYEQYV. Written as DNA, the CDR3 is TGTGCCAGCAGCTTCCAGACGGGTCCCTACGAGCAGTACGTC.

There are many counts of this clonotype. Here the CDR3 reads CASSLWDRAASGANVLTF. CDR3 nucleotide sequence: TGTGCCAGCAGCCTTTGGGACAGGGCGGCCTCTGGGGCCAACGTCCTGACTTTC. The V gene is TRBV5-6, the J gene TRBJ2-6; TRBD1 matches at 9 bases. The CDR3 sequence is 18 residues long. The V gene end was trimmed by 4 bases and the J gene end by 0 bases; junction bases not matched to a gene: 8. Germline V gene data show CDR1 as SGHDT and CDR2 as YYEEEE. The whole variable domain, filled in from reference TRBV5-6 and TRBJ2-6, reads DAGVTQSPTHLIKTRGQQVTLRCSPKSGHDTVSWYQQALGQGPQFIFQYYEEEERQRGNFPDRFSGHQFPNYSSELNVNALLLGDSALYLCASSLWDRAASGANVLTFGAGSRLTVL.

This clonotype was seen a handful of times. The V and J genes are TRBV18 and TRBJ1-1; a possible D gene is TRBD1 (5 bases). This CDR3 is built from 14 residues. Germline values: CDR1 KGHSH, CDR2 LQKENI. Trimming left V 3 bases short and J 7 bases short, with 15 bases between. CDR3 nucleotides: TGTGCCAGCTCACCGCGAGAGGGGTTGGGTGAAGCTTTCTTT. This gives the protein CASSPREGLGEAFF.

This clonotype was observed at least ten times. The rearrangement joins TRBV5-1 to TRBJ2-5; TRBD1 is a possible D gene (6 bases). Trimming pared 5 bases from V and 1 base from J, leaving 15 bases between. This CDR3 is 15 amino acids long. Germline CDR1 reads SGHRS; CDR2 reads YFSETQ. The CDR3 DNA reads as TGCGCCAGCAGACCCTTTGGGACATTCCAAGAGACCCAGTACTTC. It is translated as CASRPFGTFQETQYF.

This clonotype was picked up many times. The chain combines TRBV3-1 with TRBJ1-1; possible D gene TRBD1, 6 bases. The CDR3 is 15 amino acids. Trimming stripped 3 bases from V and 0 bases from J, with 11 bases between. Germline CDR1 and CDR2: LGHDT and YNNKEL (reference sequence). The CDR3, as DNA: TGTGCCAGCAGCCATCCAGGGGCGATGAACACTGAAGCTTTCTTT. As protein: CASSHPGAMNTEAFF.

This clonotype was picked up many times. This chain joins TRBV4-2 and TRBJ1-2; D gene ambiguous. Germline values: CDR1 LGHNA, CDR2 YNFKEQ. V lost 1 base to trimming and J lost 7 bases, with 10 bases between them. The CDR3 has 13 amino acids. CDR3 amino acids: CASSQGGYFGYTF. The CDR3 nucleotides are TGTGCCAGCAGCCAAGGAGGCTATTTTGGCTACACCTTC.

The table lists this clonotype with a few counts. V usage is TRBV20-1 and J usage is TRBJ2-3; 9 bases align to TRBD2. V lost 1 base to trimming and J lost 7 bases; unmatched junction nucleotides: 18. The CDR3 sequence is 18 residues long. Germline values: CDR1 DFQATT, CDR2 SNEGSKA (reference sequence). This CDR3 reads CSARASITYSGGGNTQYF. The CDR3 DNA is TGCAGTGCTAGAGCATCAATCACTTATAGCGGGGGTGGGAATACGCAGTATTTT.

This clonotype was recorded at least ten times. The V gene is TRBV4-2, the J gene TRBJ2-7; D call uncertain. Looked up from germline, CDR1 is LGHNA and CDR2 is YNFKEQ. V was cut by 0 bases and J by 1 base, with 19 bases left in between. The CDR3 consists of 18 residues. CDR3 DNA sequence: TGTGCCAGCAGCCAAGATCAGGTTCGTGCAGGTCGTTCCTACGAGCAGTACTTC. The encoded protein is CASSQDQVRAGRSYEQYF.

This clonotype was seen repeatedly, ten times or more. The genes are TRBV7-3 and TRBJ2-1; D is ambiguous. The germline V gene encodes CDR1 SGHTA and CDR2 FQGTGA. The CDR3 has 15 amino acids. V was trimmed by 5 bases and J by 2 bases, leaving 13 bases between them. The CDR3 here is CASSRMGATYNEQFF. In DNA form, the CDR3 reads TGTGCCAGCAGCCGAATGGGTGCGACCTACAATGAGCAGTTCTTC. The full variable domain, with the rest looked up from reference TRBV7-3 and TRBJ2-1, is GAGVSQTPSNKVTEKGKYVELRCDPISGHTALYWYRQSLGQGPEFLIYFQGTGAADDSGLPNDRFFAVRPEGSVSTLKIQRTERGDSAVYLCASSRMGATYNEQFFGPGTRLTVL.

This clonotype came up many times. The CDR3 here is CASREQGFSSYEQYF. CDR3 sequence (DNA): TGTGCCAGCAGGGAACAGGGGTTTAGCTCCTACGAGCAGTACTTC. The rearrangement joins TRBV12-3 or TRBV12-4 to TRBJ2-7, with 7 positions matching TRBD1. CDR3 size: 15 residues. V shed 6 bases and J 0 bases; nucleotides not matched to a gene: 8.

Ten or more counts support this clonotype. The rearrangement uses TRBV2 and TRBJ2-7; D is possibly TRBD1 or TRBD2 (6 bases each). CDR1 is SNHLY, CDR2 FYNNEI, per germline. Trimming left V 7 bases short and J 7 bases short, with 17 bases between. The CDR3 is made up of 13 amino acids. The CDR3 loop is CASTVEGDGEQYV. In nucleotides, the CDR3 is TGTGCCAGCACCGTGGAGGGGGATGGTGAGCAGTACGTC.

J is TRBJ1-3 and V is TRBV6-6; D ambiguous. The CDR3 covers 17 residues. Germline assignment: CDR1 MNHNY and CDR2 SVGAGI (reference sequence). V lost 6 bases and J 2 bases, leaving 20 bases between the germline ends. The CDR3 DNA reads as TGTGCCAGCAGAGACGCACCAACAGTAACGGCTGGAAACACCATATATTTT. Translating it yields CASRDAPTVTAGNTIYF.

Concerning this clonotype: This may be a read error: a much more frequent sequence differs by one nucleotide. The rearrangement uses TRBV7-9 and TRBJ1-5; a possible D gene is TRBD1 (5 bases). The germline CDR1 and CDR2 sequences are SEHNR and FQNEAQ (reference sequence). Trimming stripped 4 bases from V and 6 bases from J, with 10 bases between. CDR3 length equals 13 residues. As DNA, the CDR3 is TGTGCCAGCAGCTACCTGGACATTCAGCCCCAGCATTTT. This codes for CASSYLDIQPQHF.

The genes are TRBV27 and TRBJ1-1, with D tentatively TRBD1 (6 bases). The V and J ends lost 4 bases and 4 bases respectively, with 13 bases between them. Germline-derived CDR1 and CDR2 are MNHEY and SMNVEV (reference sequence). CDR3 size: 14 residues. The CDR3 sequence: CASSSRGFGTEAFF. For the CDR3, the DNA is TGTGCCAGCAGTTCCAGGGGATTCGGCACTGAAGCTTTCTTT.

This clonotype was seen repeatedly, ten times or more. V and J are TRBV3-1 and TRBJ1-5, with D perhaps matching TRBD1 (5 bases). V lost 4 bases, J lost 7 bases, and 14 bases lay in between. The CDR3 covers 14 residues. Germline CDR1 and CDR2: LGHDT and YNNKEL (reference sequence). This CDR3 reads CASSLTGLDQPQHF. The CDR3 nucleotides read TGTGCCAGCAGCCTTACAGGTTTGGACCAGCCCCAGCATTTT.